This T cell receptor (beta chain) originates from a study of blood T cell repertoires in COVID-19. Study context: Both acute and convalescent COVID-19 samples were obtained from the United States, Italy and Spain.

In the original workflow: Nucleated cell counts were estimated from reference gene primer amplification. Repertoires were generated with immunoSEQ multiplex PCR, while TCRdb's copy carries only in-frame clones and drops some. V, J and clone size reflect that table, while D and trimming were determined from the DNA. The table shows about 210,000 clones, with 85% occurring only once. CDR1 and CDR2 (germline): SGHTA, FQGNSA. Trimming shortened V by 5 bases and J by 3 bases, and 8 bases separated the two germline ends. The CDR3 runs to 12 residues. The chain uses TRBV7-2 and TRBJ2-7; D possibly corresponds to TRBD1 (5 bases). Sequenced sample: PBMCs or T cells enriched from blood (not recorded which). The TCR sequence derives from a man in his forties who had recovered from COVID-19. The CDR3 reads CASSKGVYEQYF. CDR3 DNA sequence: TGTGCCAGCAGCAAAGGGGTCTACGAGCAGTACTTC.